This TCR beta chain was obtained from a study of CD8 T cell repertoires and HIV-1 epitope variants. Across the study: Twenty-five autologous and known Gag and Nef epitope variant peptides each stimulated T cells separately. Controls were a CMV, EBV and flu peptide pool, Ebola AY9 negative control, and no-peptide well. Study outcomes and limitations: Most of the nine antigen-specific clonotypes appeared cross-reactive to autologous or escape variants.

Note on this clone: Its antigen is currently unknown.

TCRdb's table, derived via immunoSEQ multiplex PCR, lists solely in-frame clones and lacks some. This sample has 95,000 or so clones, with almost 75% found just once. Germline values: CDR1 LGHNA, CDR2 YNFKEQ. Trimming left V 4 bases short and J 2 bases short, with 28 bases between. The CDR3 totals 20 residues. Sequenced: uncultured baseline CD8+ T cells from peripheral blood mononuclear cells (PBMCs). The V call is TRBV4-2, the J call TRBJ2-3; maybe TRBD1 (6 bases). The receptor was isolated from a male donor with HIV. CDR3 sequence (DNA): TGTGCCAGCAGCCTACAAGAAGGGGCTGGTCAGACAGGATTCACAGATACGCAGTATTTT. This sequence encodes CASSLQEGAGQTGFTDTQYF.